A single sample gave rise to the 20 T cell receptor beta chains below, sequenced in a study of OX40 agonist ivuxolimab in advanced cancers. Receptor amplification or capture employed the immunoSEQ multiplex PCR assay. Held by TCRdb, this immuneACCESS table contains in-frame sequences only and omits some clones. Under half of the omission traces to an unresolved V gene where checked; the cause of the rest is unknown. The sample has roughly 48,000 clones on record, over 60% of them singletons. Roughly 7.3% of the sample is taken by the ten largest. The sample was CD4+ or CD8+ T cells sorted from blood, taken in a trial of the OX40 agonist ivuxolimab. All receptors come from an adult with an advanced solid tumor such as melanoma, head and neck, liver or kidney cancer.

V is TRBV7-2 and J is TRBJ1-2; D is possibly TRBD1 (5 bases). This CDR3 has 15 amino acids. In germline, CDR1 is SGHTA, CDR2 FQGNSA. V dropped 4 bases and J dropped 5 bases, with 17 bases sitting between them. For the CDR3, the DNA is TGTGCCAGCAGCTCACCGGGGACGGGCCGGTATGGCTACACCTTC. Translation gives CASSSPGTGRYGYTF.

Comments on this clone: Sequence at one end of the junction differs from germline and may be a read error. V is TRBV6-1 and J is TRBJ2-5; D ambiguous. The length of the CDR3 is 17 residues. Germline CDR1 is MNHNS and CDR2 is SASEGT. The CDR3 coding sequence is TGTGCCAGTAGTGAAGGAGCTGGGATCATCGTCGACGAGACCCAGTACTTC. Translating it yields CASSEGAGIIVDETQYF.

This clone showed up just a few times. The CDR3 nucleotides are TGTGCCAGCAGTGACCAGGGAGGACACTATGGCTACACCTTC. Translated: CASSDQGGHYGYTF. The gene calls are TRBV2 and TRBJ1-2, with D perhaps TRBD1 (5 bases). The CDR3 has 14 residues. V lost 3 bases to trimming and J lost 3 bases, with 11 bases between them. Germline V gene sequence: CDR1 SNHLY, CDR2 FYNNEI.

CDR3 sequence: CASSPRARETQYF. CDR3 in DNA: TGCGCCAGCAGCCCGAGGGCCAGGGAGACCCAGTACTTC. This chain links TRBV4-1 with TRBJ2-5; possible D gene TRBD2, 5 bases. This CDR3 has 13 amino acids. Per germline, CDR1 MGHRA and CDR2 YSYEKL. The V end was cut by 4 bases, the J end by 5 bases, with 11 bases between.

The rearrangement joins TRBV7-6 to TRBJ2-1; D might be TRBD2 (6 bases). The CDR3 covers 16 residues. Germline V gene data show CDR1 as SGHVS and CDR2 as FNYEAQ. Trimming took off 4 bases at V and 0 bases at J, with 13 bases between the two ends. CDR3 in DNA: TGTGCCAGCAGCTCTGATAGCGGTTACTCCTACAATGAGCAGTTCTTC. Translated: CASSSDSGYSYNEQFF.

The rearrangement joins TRBV20-1 to TRBJ1-1, with D tentatively TRBD1 (5 bases). CDR1 and CDR2 from the germline V gene are DFQATT and SNEGSKA (reference sequence). Trimming removed 1 base at V and 11 bases at J, with 11 bases between. The CDR3 has 11 residues. The CDR3: CSARGQYGAFF. The CDR3 coding sequence is TGCAGTGCTAGAGGACAGTACGGGGCTTTCTTT.

A few counts support this clone. The chain recombines TRBV7-9 with TRBJ2-7; 10 positions match TRBD1. This CDR3 has 15 amino acids. Germline loops: CDR1 SEHNR, CDR2 FQNEAQ (reference sequence). With V trimmed by 1 base and J by 6 bases, 6 bases remained unmatched. The CDR3, as DNA: TGTGCCAGCAGCTTAGTGGGGACAGGGGTCGGCGAGCAGTACTTC. This codes for CASSLVGTGVGEQYF.

V and J are TRBV5-4 and TRBJ2-2, with a possible D match to TRBD1 (6 bases). The CDR3 runs to 14 residues. CDR1 is SGHNT, CDR2 YYREEE, per germline (reference sequence). Trimming cost V 4 bases and J 9 bases, with 16 bases left between them. CDR3 residues: CASSPGQYVRELFF. The CDR3 DNA reads TGTGCCAGCAGCCCAGGACAGTACGTGAGGGAGCTGTTTTTT.

The gene calls are TRBV5-1 and TRBJ2-2; D is unresolved. Germline lookup yields CDR1 SGHRS and CDR2 YFSETQ. The ends were cut back, 0 bases at V and 2 bases at J, with 11 bases in the middle. The CDR3 extends over 16 amino acids. The CDR3 DNA reads TGCGCCAGCAGCTTGGCCTTGGGCGGTAACACCGGGGAGCTGTTTTTT. Protein: CASSLALGGNTGELFF.

V is TRBV19 and J is TRBJ2-1, with TRBD2 matching 11 bases. The CDR3 has 15 residues. After removal of 3 bases from V and 3 bases from J, the junction contained 1 base not matched to a gene. Germline CDR1 is LNHDA and CDR2 is SQIVND (reference sequence). CDR3 sequence (DNA): TGTGCCAGTAGTATGACTAGCGGGATCTACAATGAGCAGTTCTTC. Translated, it gives CASSMTSGIYNEQFF.

V usage is TRBV6-1 and J usage is TRBJ2-1, with D perhaps matching TRBD2 (5 bases). V gave up 4 bases and J gave up 1 base, with 14 bases separating them. This CDR3 contains 16 residues. Germline assignment: CDR1 MNHNS and CDR2 SASEGT. CDR3 in amino acids: CASSVGSTSSYNEQFF. CDR3 DNA: TGTGCCAGCAGTGTGGGGTCCACTAGTTCCTACAATGAGCAGTTCTTC.

In its sample, this clone was seen a few times. J is TRBJ2-7 and V is TRBV21-1; the DNA was not used to check the table's D call, TRBD2. TRBV21-1 is a pseudogene. CDR3 length: 19 amino acids. The chain's CDR3 is CASSKSLRSSAGGSYEQYF. For the CDR3, the DNA is TGTGCCAGCAGCAAAAGCCTCCGTTCGAGCGCGGGAGGGAGTTACGAGCAGTACTTC.

The rearrangement joins TRBV11-3 to TRBJ1-3, with no clear D. V was shortened by 2 bases and J by 4 bases, with 15 bases between the two germline ends. Germline V gene sequence: CDR1 SGHNT, CDR2 YENEEA. The CDR3 totals 16 residues. The CDR3: CASSLSGYQRGNTIYF. CDR3 nucleotides: TGTGCCAGCAGCTTATCTGGGTATCAGAGGGGAAACACCATATATTTT.

This clone is labeled as medium-sized (0.01 to 0.1%). V usage is TRBV19 and J usage is TRBJ1-2, with unresolved D. V shed 5 bases and J shed 2 bases, with 9 bases lying between them. The germline V gene encodes CDR1 LNHDA and CDR2 SQIVND (reference sequence). This CDR3 contains 13 residues. The CDR3 loop is CASSLGLNYGYTF. The CDR3 bases are TGTGCCAGTAGTCTAGGCCTCAACTATGGCTACACCTTC.

This clone was seen only once. V and J are TRBV5-1 and TRBJ1-5; D gene unclear. Between the trimmed V and J ends, which lost 2 bases and 3 bases, there was a span of 9 bases. From germline, CDR1 is SGHRS and CDR2 YFSETQ. CDR3 length: 14 amino acids. The CDR3 nucleotides are TGCGCCAGCAGCTTCGGAGGGTACAATCAGCCCCAGCATTTT. Protein product: CASSFGGYNQPQHF.

The chain employs TRBV7-8 and TRBJ2-1; 7 nucleotides agree with TRBD1. Germline assignment: CDR1 SGHVS and CDR2 FQNEAQ. With V trimmed by 5 bases and J by 5 bases, 6 bases remained unmatched. This CDR3 comprises 14 residues. CDR3 in amino acids: CASSRQTGDNEQFF. CDR3 nucleotide sequence: TGTGCCAGCAGCCGACAAACAGGGGACAATGAGCAGTTCTTC.

This chain joins TRBV9 and TRBJ2-1; tentatively, D is TRBD2 (6 bases). V gave up 0 bases and J gave up 4 bases, with 14 bases separating them. Germline assignment: CDR1 SGDLS and CDR2 YYNGEE. CDR3 length: 16 residues. In DNA, the CDR3 is TGTGCCAGCAGCGTAGATGGAGGGGCTCTTTACAATGAGCAGTTCTTC. Its translation is CASSVDGGALYNEQFF.

The chain has TRBV18 and TRBJ1-4; D may be TRBD1 (5 bases). The CDR3 is made up of 18 amino acids. The V gene lost 3 bases and the J gene lost 0 bases, with 17 bases spanning the gap. CDR1 KGHSH and CDR2 LQKENI come from the germline V gene. As DNA, the CDR3 is TGTGCCAGCTCACCCAACGGTCTCCAGACAGCAACTAATGAAAAACTGTTTTTT. This encodes CASSPNGLQTATNEKLFF.

The chain carries TRBV18 and TRBJ2-3, with D maybe TRBD2 (6 bases). The CDR3 length is 16 residues. The germline V gene encodes CDR1 KGHSH and CDR2 LQKENI. Trimming removed 2 bases from V and 1 base from J, with 13 bases in between. In DNA, the CDR3 is TGTGCCAGCTCACCAGCTCCGGGACTTGGCACAGATACGCAGTATTTT. Its translation: CASSPAPGLGTDTQYF.

V is TRBV11-2 and J is TRBJ2-7; D perhaps matches TRBD2 (5 bases). V was clipped by 3 bases and J by 2 bases, with 8 bases between them. Germline V gene lookup returns CDR1 SGHAT and CDR2 FQNNGV. CDR3 length equals 13 residues. In DNA form, the CDR3 reads TGTGCCAGCAGCTTGGAGGTAGCCTACGAGCAGTACTTC. Protein sequence: CASSLEVAYEQYF.